This TCR beta chain emerged from a study of shared clonotypes between healthy human individuals. This clone was seen a handful of times. The antigen is undetermined. Measured with immunoSEQ multiplex PCR; TCRdb has only the in-frame clones, and not every one. The data contain some 2,500,000 clones, 80% to 95% of them singletons. The V end lost 4 bases, the J end lost 1 base, and 17 bases lay between the germline ends. Germline CDR1 SGHRS, CDR2 YFSETQ. The CDR3 spans 17 residues. Points from the study as a whole: For naive CD4 cells, around 5% of clonotypes were shared across a handful of donors.

The chain employs TRBV5-1 and TRBJ2-2; D is uncertain. This TCR came from a young man in good health. Some clones in this sample may be carry-over from other donors' samples. Material: naive CD4+ T cells from PBMCs. Subset of the sample: CD45RA+ positively selected. CDR3 loop: CASSEDAAHRNTGELFF. DNA for the CDR3: TGCGCCAGCAGCGAGGACGCGGCTCATAGGAACACCGGGGAGCTGTTTTTT. The complete variable domain, with remaining parts taken from reference TRBV5-1 and TRBJ2-2, reads KAGVTQTPRYLIKTRGQQVTLSCSPISGHRSVSWYQQTPGQGLQFLFEYFSETQRNKGNFPGRFSGRQFSNSRSEMNVSTLELGDSALYLCASSEDAAHRNTGELFFGEGSRLTVL.